This T cell receptor (beta chain) was observed in a study of T cells in Graves' hyperthyroidism and ophthalmopathy. Researchers took RNA transcripts and amplified the TCR beta CDR3 regions from them. First-round RT-PCR targeting the TCR CDR3 was performed with the HTBI primer set. TCRdb ran MiXCR on the multiplex PCR reads and lists one entry per CDR3 protein. The repertoire consists of roughly 300,000 distinct CDR3 sequences, with 15% to 20% occurring once and the leading ten covering under 55%. When ophthalmopathy did not progress within 18 months, Graves' hyperthyroidism was considered stable. Not enrolled were patients with uncontrolled infection, other autoimmune disease, pregnancy or lactation. This clonotype appeared many times. Sequencing was performed on blood. This receptor was taken from a woman in her forties or fifties with Graves' hyperthyroidism.

CDR3 loop: CSVDGQGTYEQYF. The CDR3 DNA follows: TGCAGCGTTGATGGGCAGGGTACCTACGAGCAGTACTTC. J is TRBJ2-7 and V is TRBV29-1; D might be TRBD1 (5 bases). CDR3 size: 13 residues. Germline V CDR1 and CDR2: SQVTM, ANQGSEA. V dropped 3 bases and J dropped 2 bases, with 11 bases sitting between them.